Each of the 8 T cell receptor beta chains below was sequenced from the same sample in a study of CD8+ T cells in alopecia areata. cDNA prepared by RNA extraction and subsequent reverse transcription served as the template for sequencing. Libraries were prepared by immunoSEQ multiplex PCR; TCRdb keeps only in-frame clonotypes and omits some of them. Of around 140,000 clones listed, roughly 48% were seen once; the top ten hold about 6.3%. The sequenced sample consisted of CD4+ T cells sorted from blood. The receptors derive from a human donor with alopecia areata.

The chain couples TRBV30 to TRBJ1-1; D might be TRBD1 (5 bases). This CDR3 region has 14 residues. The V gene's germline CDR1 is GTSNPN and CDR2 SVGIG (reference sequence). The ends were cut back, 0 bases at V and 4 bases at J, with 12 bases in the middle. CDR3 sequence (DNA): TGTGCCTGGAGTGTAACTAATGGGGGCACTGAAGCTTTCTTT. Residues: CAWSVTNGGTEAFF.

There are a few counts of this clone. The chain combines TRBV29-1 with TRBJ2-1, with TRBD2 as a possible D gene (5 bases). The ends were cut back, 5 bases at V and 1 base at J, with 12 bases in the middle. CDR1 SQVTM and CDR2 ANQGSEA come from the germline V gene. The CDR3 covers 14 residues. The CDR3, as DNA: TGCAGCGTTCCCCGGGAACCTTCCTACAATGAGCAGTTCTTC. This codes for CSVPREPSYNEQFF.

This clone was detected only a few times. The chain uses TRBV2 and TRBJ2-5; the D gene is possibly TRBD1 (6 bases). Looked up from germline, CDR1 is SNHLY and CDR2 is FYNNEI. V lost 4 bases, J lost 5 bases, and 14 bases lay in between. This CDR3 has 14 residues. The CDR3 loop is CASSVQGSEETQYF. The DNA for the CDR3 is TGTGCCAGCAGTGTCCAGGGGAGTGAGGAGACCCAGTACTTC. Complete variable domain (other parts from reference TRBV2 and TRBJ2-5): EPEVTQTPSHQVTQMGQEVILRCVPISNHLYFYWYRQILGQKVEFLVSFYNNEISEKSEIFDDQFSVERPDGSNFTLKIRSTKLEDSAMYFCASSVQGSEETQYFGPGTRLLVL.

V is TRBV5-1 and J is TRBJ2-1; TRBD2 matches 8 bases. The CDR3 runs 16 residues. The trim removed 4 bases at V and 0 bases at J, leaving 6 bases unmatched. Germline assignment: CDR1 SGHRS and CDR2 YFSETQ. CDR3 DNA sequence: TGCGCCAGCAGCAAAAACAGCGGGAGCTCCTACAATGAGCAGTTCTTC. Amino acids: CASSKNSGSSYNEQFF.

The gene calls are TRBV28 and TRBJ1-5; D is unclear. Deletions cut 4 bases from V and 1 base from J, with 11 bases between. The CDR3 length is 15 residues. The germline V gene has CDR1 MDHEN and CDR2 SYDVKM. The DNA of the CDR3 is TGTGCCAGCAGTTCTCATGCCCCAAGCAATCAGCCCCAGCATTTT. It codes for CASSSHAPSNQPQHF.

Of note for this clone: Other DNA sequences in the sample encode the same CDR3. The chain employs TRBV19 and TRBJ1-1; 7 positions match TRBD1. Unmatched junction bases numbered 2, after V lost 3 bases and J lost 1 base. The CDR3 length is 14 residues. Looked up from germline, CDR1 is LNHDA and CDR2 is SQIVND (reference sequence). The CDR3 is CASSMAGGNTEAFF. In DNA, the CDR3 is TGTGCCAGTAGTATGGCAGGGGGGAACACTGAAGCTTTCTTT.

V is TRBV29-1 and J is TRBJ2-1, with 13 bases matching TRBD2. The V and J ends lost 7 bases and 9 bases, in that order; junction bases with no gene match: 12. CDR1 and CDR2 (germline): SQVTM, ANQGSEA. The CDR3 length is 15 residues. The CDR3 nucleotides are TGCAGCGCCAAAAGACTAGCGGGAGGAGGTAGTGAGCAGTTCTTC. This translates into CSAKRLAGGGSEQFF.

The V call is TRBV28, the J call TRBJ1-1; D perhaps matches TRBD1 (5 bases). Looked up from germline, CDR1 is MDHEN and CDR2 is SYDVKM. The CDR3 sequence is 16 residues long. The V and J ends lost 1 base and 0 bases respectively, with 12 bases between them. The CDR3 DNA follows: TGTGCCAGCAGTTTATTAACAGGCCTATTGAACACTGAAGCTTTCTTT. Amino acids: CASSLLTGLLNTEAFF.